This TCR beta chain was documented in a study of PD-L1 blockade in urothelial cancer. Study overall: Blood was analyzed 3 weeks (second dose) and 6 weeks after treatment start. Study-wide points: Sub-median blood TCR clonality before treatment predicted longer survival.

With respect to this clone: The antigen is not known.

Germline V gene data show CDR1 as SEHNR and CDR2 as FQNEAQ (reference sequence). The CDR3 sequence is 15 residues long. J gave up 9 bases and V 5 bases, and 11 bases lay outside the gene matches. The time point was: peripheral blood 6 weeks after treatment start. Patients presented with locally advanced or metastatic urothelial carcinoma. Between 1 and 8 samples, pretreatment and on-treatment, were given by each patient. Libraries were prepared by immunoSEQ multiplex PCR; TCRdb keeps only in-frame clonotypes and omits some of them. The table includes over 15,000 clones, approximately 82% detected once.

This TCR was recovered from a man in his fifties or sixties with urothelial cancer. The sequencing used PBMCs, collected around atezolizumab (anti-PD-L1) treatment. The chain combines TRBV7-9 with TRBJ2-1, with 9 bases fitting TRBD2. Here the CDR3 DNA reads TGTGCCAGCAGCAGCACGAGCGGGAGGCTGGGTGAGCAGTTCTTC. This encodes CASSSTSGRLGEQFF.